This is a list of T cell receptor beta chains from one sample in a study of CD8 T cells in Susac syndrome. MiXCR was run by TCRdb on the immunoSEQ multiplex PCR reads, yielding one entry per CDR3 protein. Among about 440,000 distinct CDR3 sequences listed, approximately 85% were seen once. Material: CD8+ T cells from PBMCs. The source is a human donor with multiple sclerosis. Each CDR3 is given with its conserved first and last residue. Each record gives: clone size, V gene, J gene, CDR3 protein. The size of a clone is reported for some rows only, either as once, few or many, or as a class for expanded clones.

>NA|TRBV2|TRBJ2-5
CASSEIPGLAGGTQYF
>NA|TRBV27|TRBJ2-7
CASSLSGGLAYEQYF
>NA|TRBV12-3/TRBV12-4|TRBJ1-1
CASTLQGYTEAFF
>NA|TRBV12-5|TRBJ1-2
CASGFSGGNSYTF
>NA|TRBV5-8|TRBJ1-1
CASSMTVEAFF
>NA|TRBV4-1|TRBJ2-2
CASSQDRGESTGELFF
>NA|TRBV3-1|TRBJ2-1
CASSQDSDSEIPEQFF
>NA|TRBV7-3|TRBJ2-2
CASSLDIASPPYTGELFF
>NA|TRBV7-6|TRBJ2-3
CASSLAAQGTSYTDTQYF
>NA|TRBV30|TRBJ1-1
CAWSPVGIGAMNTEAFF
>NA|TRBV6-6|TRBJ2-1
CASSFTGHRKEEQFF
>NA|TRBV5-4|TRBJ1-1
CASSLQSGGNTEAFF
>NA|TRBV30|TRBJ2-1
CAWSMGNEQFF
>NA|TRBV27|TRBJ2-2
CASEGGGELFF
>once|TRBV5-1|TRBJ2-1
CASSFGQGRYNEQFF
>once|TRBV19|TRBJ2-3
CATWTGVVRDTQYF
>few|TRBV15|TRBJ1-2
CATRLDDRVPYGYTF
>NA|TRBV19|TRBJ2-1
CASSIFTSGAGEQFF
>few|TRBV6-1|TRBJ1-5
CASSEDVGSNQPQHF
>NA|TRBV7-6|TRBJ2-7
CASSLVGGGVYEQYF
>once|TRBV30|TRBJ1-3
CAWAASSGNTIYF
>NA|TRBV27|TRBJ1-5
CASSPTGFNQPQHF
>NA|TRBV7-6|TRBJ2-7
CASSPRQGGFSEQYF
>once|TRBV4-1|TRBJ1-1
CASSQGALGTLNTEAFF
>NA|TRBV13|TRBJ2-2
CASSTGLAANTGELFF
>NA|TRBV5-5|TRBJ2-1
CASSEYRALGYNEQFF
>NA|TRBV6-1|TRBJ1-1
CASSEARRGITEAFF
>NA|TRBV10-3|TRBJ2-1
CAISDLAGMPGDEQFF
>NA|TRBV11-3|TRBJ2-7
CASSLRGEGHEQYF
>NA|TRBV10-2|TRBJ2-7
CASSGRPTSAAYEQYF
>once|TRBV30|TRBJ2-5
CAWIPLDRVGETQYF
>NA|TRBV5-6|TRBJ1-4
CASSLLQGAVLEKLFF
>NA|TRBV27|TRBJ2-7
CASSLEAGERNEQYF
>NA|TRBV2|TRBJ1-1
CASSEYPGKVPEAFF
>NA|TRBV5-4|TRBJ2-7
CASSYTGLAKNYEQYF
>NA|TRBV27|TRBJ2-5
CASSLFAGEEETQYF
>NA|TRBV28|TRBJ2-1
CASQSTQSSYNEQFF
>NA|TRBV7-2|TRBJ1-6
CASSPTGGSYNSPLHF
>NA|TRBV6-2/TRBV6-3|TRBJ2-1
CAGGAGEINEQFF
>NA|TRBV6-5|TRBJ2-1
CASSYAAGRDEQFF
>once|TRBV20-1|TRBJ1-1
CSARIGGQGLKGSEAFF
>NA|TRBV27|TRBJ2-7
CASSLSGTHLSYEQYF
>NA|TRBV29-1|TRBJ2-5
CSVTGNQETQYF
>few|TRBV27|TRBJ2-2
CASSLVGGAGELFF
>once|TRBV6-5|TRBJ1-1
CASSYSKNFKGRGTEAFF
>NA|TRBV4-1|TRBJ2-7
CASSRSYGHYEQYF
>once|TRBV11-2|TRBJ2-2
CASSLSRNPNTGELFF
>NA|TRBV7-9|TRBJ2-7
CASSSLILTGGYYEQYF
>NA|TRBV27|TRBJ2-7
CASSLSRTTYEQYF
>NA|TRBV9|TRBJ2-1
CASSVEGLAGASEQFF
>NA|TRBV27|TRBJ2-7
CASSLSGQGGEQYF
>NA|TRBV5-8|TRBJ1-5
CASSFTQPQHF
>NA|TRBV30|TRBJ2-6
CAWSVAEWSNVLTF
>NA|TRBV4-1|TRBJ1-5
CASSIWKDQPQHF
>few|TRBV6-5|TRBJ1-3
CASSYSDSGNTIYF